This T cell receptor (beta chain) was recovered during a study of shared clonotypes between healthy human individuals. Broader study findings: Large sequencing depth failed to make sorted-subset sequencing complete, rarefaction showed.

For this clone: What it recognizes is unknown.

Per the germline V gene, CDR1 is SGHDT and CDR2 is YYEEEE. Deletions cut 0 bases from V and 3 bases from J, with 13 bases between. The CDR3 extends over 15 amino acids. Method: immunoSEQ multiplex PCR; TCRdb's copy keeps in-frame clones and lacks some. The sample lists hundreds of thousands of clones, just over 90% occurring once. The naive CD8 population came from CD45RO-negative cells selected for CCR7, without terminally differentiated effector memory CD45RA+ cells. The sequenced material came from naive CD8+ T cells sorted from blood. The TCR was taken from a man aged 30-40 years in good health. The chain uses TRBV5-6 and TRBJ2-7; tentatively, D is TRBD1 (6 bases). CDR3 sequence reads: CASSLAGQGFYEQYF. In nucleotides, the CDR3 is TGTGCCAGCAGCTTGGCAGGGCAGGGGTTCTACGAGCAGTACTTC.